The rows below give T cell receptor beta chains drawn from one sample of a study of a mutant IDH1 vaccine in newly diagnosed glioma. Their antigen targets remain unknown. Method: immunoSEQ multiplex PCR; TCRdb's copy keeps in-frame clones and lacks some. The sample includes some 58,000 clones, roughly four fifths seen only once; the top ten take roughly 5%. This sample comprised PBMCs, obtained from a glioma patient whose treatment included an IDH1 peptide vaccine. These receptors were obtained from a man aged 40-49 years with glioma. The CDR3 runs from the conserved cysteine through the conserved F or W. A D gene is named only where the DNA matches it firmly. Clone size is not always given. Where it is, it says once, few, many or a class for expanded clones.

TRBV29-1	-	-	TRBJ1-3	CSVVGGRNTIYF	TGCAGCGTTGTGGGAGGGAGAAACACCATATATTTT
TRBV29-1	-	-	TRBJ2-5	CSVGTGQETQYF	TGCAGCGTTGGGACGGGACAAGAGACCCAGTACTTC
TRBV9	-	-	TRBJ1-5	CASSVDTGYNQPQHF	TGTGCCAGCAGCGTAGATACGGGGTACAATCAGCCCCAGCATTTT
TRBV29-1	-	-	TRBJ1-5	CSVGLVSGQPQHF	TGCAGCGTTGGACTAGTAAGCGGCCAGCCCCAGCATTTT
TRBV27	-	-	TRBJ2-1	CASSLSGLLWEQFF	TGTGCCAGCAGTTTAAGCGGGTTACTATGGGAGCAGTTCTTC
TRBV7-2	TRBD1	-	TRBJ1-1	CASSARQGLNTEAFF	TGTGCCAGCAGCGCGCGACAGGGGCTGAACACTGAAGCTTTCTTT
TRBV20-1	-	-	TRBJ1-1	CSAYGNTEAFF	TGCAGTGCTTACGGGAACACTGAAGCTTTCTTT
TRBV11-2	-	-	TRBJ2-3	CASSLETITDTQYF	TGTGCCAGCAGCTTAGAAACTATCACAGATACGCAGTATTTT
TRBV4-2	TRBD1	few	TRBJ1-1	CASSQGPGTGPNTEAFF	TGTGCCAGCAGCCAGGGTCCCGGGACAGGCCCGAACACTGAAGCTTTCTTT
TRBV5-1	-	-	TRBJ1-1	CASSLLTHGPMNTEAFF	TGCGCCAGCAGCTTGCTGACACACGGTCCGATGAACACTGAAGCTTTCTTT
TRBV10-3	TRBD1	once	TRBJ2-5	CAISPGQGLETQYF	TGTGCCATCAGTCCGGGACAGGGGCTTGAGACCCAGTACTTC
TRBV30	-	few	TRBJ1-1	CAWRQYIGNTEAFF	TGTGCCTGGAGACAGTACATAGGGAACACTGAAGCTTTCTTT
TRBV10-2	TRBD2	-	TRBJ2-1	CASRELAGGGNEQFF	TGCGCCAGCAGGGAGCTAGCGGGAGGGGGCAATGAGCAGTTCTTC
TRBV30	-	-	TRBJ1-6	CAFGWSPLHF	TGTGCCTTCGGATGGTCACCCCTCCACTTT
TRBV25-1	-	-	TRBJ2-7	CASTRDGSYEQYF	TGTGCCAGCACCCGGGACGGAAGCTACGAGCAGTACTTC
TRBV5-6	-	-	TRBJ2-2	CASSPLRSGPYYTGELFF	TGTGCCAGCAGCCCACTCCGTTCGGGGCCATATTACACCGGGGAGCTGTTTTTT
TRBV7-9	-	-	TRBJ2-5	CASSFSVLGTEARETQYF	TGTGCCAGCAGCTTTTCCGTCCTGGGGACGGAGGCGAGGGAGACCCAGTACTTC
TRBV7-2	-	-	TRBJ2-5	CASSLNGYRETQYF	TGTGCCAGCAGCTTGAATGGATATAGGGAGACCCAGTACTTC
TRBV27	-	-	TRBJ2-1	CASRKGQAYNEQFF	TGTGCCAGCAGAAAAGGTCAGGCGTACAATGAGCAGTTCTTC
TRBV7-6	-	few	TRBJ1-2	CASSLVGGLTF	TGTGCCAGCAGCTTAGTAGGTGGACTGACCTTC
TRBV7-2	-	-	TRBJ1-2	CASGRPVYYGYTF	TGTGCCAGCGGACGGCCTGTTTACTATGGCTACACCTTC
TRBV11-2	TRBD2	-	TRBJ2-1	CASSLDLAGGTQFF	TGTGCCAGCAGCTTAGATCTAGCGGGGGGGACGCAGTTCTTC
TRBV30	-	-	TRBJ1-3	CAWSLFSGNTIYF	TGTGCCTGGTCTCTTTTCTCTGGAAACACCATATATTTT
TRBV4-3	-	few	TRBJ2-3	CASSQNAGDTQYF	TGCGCCAGCAGCCAGAATGCGGGGGATACGCAGTATTTT
TRBV4-2	TRBD1	-	TRBJ1-4	CASSQDPGGGEKLFF	TGTGCCAGCAGCCAAGATCCAGGGGGTGGAGAAAAACTGTTTTTT
TRBV28	-	-	TRBJ1-1	CASKVNTEAFF	TGTGCCAGCAAGGTGAACACTGAAGCTTTCTTT
TRBV19	-	few	TRBJ1-1	CASSRLDTNTEAFF	TGTGCCAGTAGTAGATTGGACACGAACACTGAAGCTTTCTTT
TRBV15	TRBD2	once	TRBJ2-3	CATSLAGGPTDTQYF	TGTGCCACCAGCCTAGCGGGGGGGCCGACAGATACGCAGTATTTT
TRBV23-1	-	-	TRBJ1-1	CASSPETNTEAFF	TGCGCCAGCAGTCCTGAAACCAACACTGAAGCTTTCTTT
TRBV9	-	once	TRBJ2-1	CASSVDPTRYNEQFF	TGTGCCAGCAGCGTAGACCCGACTAGGTACAATGAGCAGTTCTTC
TRBV28	TRBD2	-	TRBJ2-3	CASSLSGRADTQYF	TGTGCCAGCAGTCTTAGCGGGAGAGCAGATACGCAGTATTTT
TRBV19	-	-	TRBJ1-1	CASEDSLNTEAFF	TGTGCCAGCGAAGACAGCCTAAACACTGAAGCTTTCTTT
TRBV11-2	TRBD2	-	TRBJ2-1	CASSPGTSGAYNEQFF	TGTGCCAGCAGCCCCGGGACTAGCGGGGCCTACAATGAGCAGTTCTTC
TRBV19	-	-	TRBJ2-5	CATAQRLVTETQYF	TGTGCCACAGCCCAAAGGTTGGTAACGGAGACCCAGTACTTC
TRBV2	-	-	TRBJ1-5	CASSEEGGARSNQPQHF	TGTGCCAGCAGTGAAGAGGGGGGGGCGAGAAGCAATCAGCCCCAGCATTTT
TRBV30	TRBD2	-	TRBJ2-1	CAWSLLAGYNEQFF	TGTGCCTGGAGTCTACTAGCGGGATATAATGAGCAGTTCTTC
TRBV27	TRBD1	-	TRBJ1-4	CASSRTGEGEKLFF	TGTGCCAGCAGTAGGACAGGGGAAGGTGAAAAGCTGTTTTTT
TRBV5-1	-	-	TRBJ2-3	CASSRGSNGDTQYF	TGCGCCAGCAGTCGAGGTAGCAATGGAGATACGCAGTATTTT
TRBV4-3	TRBD2	-	TRBJ2-3	CASSQALAGASTDTQYF	TGCGCCAGCAGCCAGGCCCTAGCGGGGGCGAGCACAGATACGCAGTATTTT
TRBV5-6	-	-	TRBJ1-3	CASSFGISGNTIYF	TGTGCCAGCAGCTTTGGCATTTCTGGAAACACCATATATTTT
TRBV10-3	TRBD1	-	TRBJ1-2	CAITAGDRADYGYTF	TGTGCCATCACTGCGGGGGACAGGGCGGACTATGGCTACACCTTC
TRBV7-2	-	-	TRBJ1-4	CASSIPGQEKLFF	TGTGCCAGCAGCATTCCGGGGCAGGAAAAACTGTTTTTT
TRBV4-2	-	few	TRBJ1-4	CASSQDSGTVLFF	TGTGCCAGCAGCCAAGATTCTGGGACGGTGCTGTTTTTT
TRBV2	TRBD1	-	TRBJ2-3	CASMQGAGTDTQYF	TGTGCCAGCATGCAGGGGGCAGGCACAGATACGCAGTATTTT
TRBV7-8	-	-	TRBJ2-3	CASSLVALRRTDTQYF	TGTGCCAGCAGCTTAGTGGCTCTACGTCGCACAGATACGCAGTATTTT
TRBV5-4	-	-	TRBJ2-7	CASSSGGGTKYEQYF	TGTGCCAGCAGCTCAGGGGGGGGAACCAAATACGAGCAGTACTTC
TRBV5-6	-	-	TRBJ1-5	CASSLDSGGDQPQHF	TGTGCCAGCAGCTTGGATTCAGGCGGAGATCAGCCCCAGCATTTT
TRBV7-8	-	-	TRBJ2-4	CASRDSIVSGPQGIQYF	TGTGCCAGCCGGGATTCGATTGTGTCCGGGCCTCAGGGCATTCAGTACTTC
TRBV10-1	TRBD1	-	TRBJ2-1	CASSPGQAYNEQFF	TGCGCCAGCAGTCCGGGACAGGCCTACAATGAGCAGTTCTTC
TRBV19	-	-	TRBJ2-3	CATAGSSTDTQYF	TGTGCCACCGCAGGGTCCAGCACAGATACGCAGTATTTT
TRBV10-3	TRBD1	-	TRBJ2-3	CAIKVDRVTDTQYF	TGTGCCATCAAGGTCGACAGGGTCACAGATACGCAGTATTTT
TRBV5-5	TRBD2	-	TRBJ2-3	CASSPSGGEDTQYF	TGTGCCAGCAGCCCGAGCGGGGGGGAAGATACGCAGTATTTT
TRBV4-3	-	-	TRBJ1-2	CASSQETGGYGYTF	TGCGCCAGCAGCCAAGAAACAGGCGGCTATGGCTACACCTTC
TRBV21-1	-	once	TRBJ2-7	CASSKPTAAPTPAGSYEQYF	TGTGCCAGCAGCAAACCCACCGCGGCGCCCACCCCCGCAGGCTCCTACGAGCAGTACTTC
TRBV11-2	TRBD1	-	TRBJ1-3	CASSLGSGGPGNTIYF	TGTGCCAGCAGCTTAGGATCAGGGGGCCCTGGAAACACCATATATTTT
TRBV30	TRBD1	-	TRBJ2-1	CACPYRGPNNEQFF	TGTGCCTGTCCCTACAGGGGACCAAACAATGAGCAGTTCTTC
TRBV10-3	-	-	TRBJ2-5	CAISGQDQETQYF	TGTGCCATCAGTGGACAGGACCAAGAGACCCAGTACTTC
TRBV11-2	-	-	TRBJ1-5	CASSRTFSQPQHF	TGTGCCAGCAGCCGGACCTTTTCGCAGCCCCAGCATTTT